This T cell receptor beta chain originates from a study of vaccination and CD4 T cells after COVID-19 (dated by TCRdb to between 2020 and 2023). Background on the whole study: Convalescent patients had a positive SARS-CoV-2 result on nasal swab PCR, and of these patients, nine had mild disease and one had severe disease. Six males and four females were included in the convalescent cohort, with two Hispanic individuals, seven Caucasians, two Asians and one multiracial person represented. Participants got two doses of the Pfizer-BioNTech BNT162b2 vaccine (n=8) or two doses of the Moderna mRNA-1273 vaccine (n=2). Post-COVID blood samples were collected from convalescent patients a median of around 100 days after diagnosis, with a range of about 35 to 170 days. Post-vaccine blood samples were collected a median of around 2.5 months after the second vaccine dose, ranging from roughly 13 to 241 days. For stimulating the cultures, overlapping spike peptide pools were used, derived from SARS-CoV-2 as well as from the common cold coronaviruses HCoV-NL63, HCoV-OC43 and HCoV-229E. In control cultures, a CEFX viral epitope pool was used as positive control, an HIV-1 Nef peptide pool was used as negative control, or no peptide was added. The spike-specific CD4+ TCR repertoire was compared before and after mRNA vaccination in under 11 COVID-19 convalescent patients and several infection-naive healthy vaccine recipients. Broad study findings and their caveats: An increase in the median number of SARS-CoV-2-reactive clonotypes from 20 to 25 after infection to 38 after vaccination was observed, but the change was not found to be significant. In convalescent patients, a median approximately 83% of post-vaccine SARS-CoV-2-reactive clones were detected only after vaccination, suggesting vaccine-specific priming. The study included relatively few convalescent patients and did not analyze early timepoints after natural infection. In convalescent patients, nearly all vaccine-specific clones (304 of 307) were found to be mono-reactive for SARS-CoV-2 spike rather than cross-reactive with common cold coronaviruses.

Taken with the paper, the label for treatment or condition translates to: roughly ten-day PBMC culture with coronavirus spike peptide pools or control peptides (ViraFEST assay). The study used the ViraFEST assay, which expanded antigen-specific T cells with peptide pools and then identified expanded clonotypes by TCR sequencing. The positive SARS-CoV-2 PCR tests of the convalescent patients were dated from March to December 2020, before the Alpha, Beta and Delta variants emerged in the United States. PBMCs were cultured at under 2.5 million per well in IMDM supplemented with around 5.5% human AB serum and about 10 IU/ml IL-2, with roughly 9.5 ug/ml peptide pools added. On days 3 and 7, half of the culture medium was replaced with fresh IL-2-containing medium. CD4+ T cells were isolated after roughly eleven days of culture through negative selection using the EasySep CD4+ T cell isolation kit. Ficoll-Paque Plus gradient centrifugation was used to isolate PBMCs from whole blood, and the isolated PBMCs were then either used fresh or cryopreserved at -140C. Culture conditions were generally each tested in triplicate wells.

The method behind the library was PCR. At the Johns Hopkins FTIC core, DNA from the cultured CD4+ T cells underwent TCR sequencing with the Oncomine TCR Beta short-read assay. The QIAamp micro DNA kit was used to extract genomic DNA from the cultured CD4+ T cells. Oncomine TCR Beta libraries from cultured CD4+ T cells were pooled with unique dual indexes and sequenced on an Illumina iSeq 100. As for how the authors treated the data: Non-productive sequences were filtered out, and CDR3s that did not start with C, did not end with F or W, or were shorter than 7 amino acids were discarded. The MANAFEST web application identified antigen-specific clonotypes by comparing peptide-stimulated wells against reference wells and other culture wells. An FDR below 0.05, an odds ratio above 5, and a productive frequency above 0.1% in at least two of three replicate wells were required for clones to be considered positive. Clonotypes that were significantly expanded in both SARS-CoV-2 spike wells and at least one common cold coronavirus spike condition were defined as cross-reactive. Levenshtein distances (stringdist) and unrooted phylogenetic trees (ape) in R version 3.6.1 were used to assess CDR3 homology. TCRdb handled the public reads itself, with Q25 trimming in fastp and clone calling in MiXCR, and kept productive beta chains. Duplicate CDR3 protein sequences are folded into a single record with the most common DNA and genes. The V and J calls were determined by TCRdb, not by the authors. This sample holds about 19,000 distinct CDR3 sequences; 55% to 60% were observed only once. The top ten constitute around 10% of the sample.

Points on this clonotype: The target of this receptor is not known. Base qualities were left out, and no much larger clone turns up one base away.

There are 14 amino acids in the CDR3, from cysteine to phenylalanine inclusive. Only CDR3 DNA is held: 42 bases, read in frame from base 1. From the germline V gene (reference sequence), CDR1 is LNHDA and CDR2 is SQIVND. The trim is 0 bases for V and 1 base for J, with a gap of 7 bases between the germline ends. The receptor chain draws on TRBV19 and TRBJ2-7, with no confidently assigned D gene. The clonotype originates from a human donor who had recovered from COVID-19. Sequencing used CD4+ T cells from blood, cultured in vitro, obtained after SARS-CoV-2 vaccination. Here the CDR3 is given as CASSIDRQSYEQYF. DNA sequence: TGTGCCAGTAGTATAGATCGACAATCCTACGAGCAGTACTTC.